This T cell receptor beta chain came from a study of blood T cell repertoires in COVID-19. Study overall: Collection of acute and convalescent COVID-19 samples took place in the United States, Italy and Spain. The cDNA or gDNA used as material had been derived from T cells, B-cell-depleted T cells, or PBMCs.

Clinical history reported by participants formed the basis on which cohorts were assigned. This clone was found a few times. The V gene's germline CDR1 is SGHRS and CDR2 YFSETQ. The CDR3 is 16 amino acids. V was shortened by 0 bases and J by 2 bases, with 12 bases between the two germline ends. In the authors' workflow: Estimation of nucleated cell counts was performed using reference gene primer amplification. Some clones are missing from TCRdb's copy, which holds only in-frame ones; the method was immunoSEQ multiplex PCR. V and J calls plus clone size are reproduced from that table; the DNA served to infer D and trimming. In the table there are a few hundred thousand clones, approximately 86% of which are singletons.

The V and J genes are TRBV5-1 and TRBJ1-3; D remains unclear. Sample: PBMCs or T cells enriched from blood (not recorded which). This sequence originates from a woman between 25 and 40 years old who had been exposed to COVID-19. The CDR3 nucleotides are TGCGCCAGCAGCTTGGAATTGGTCGCAGCTGGAAACACCATATATTTT. It yields the protein CASSLELVAAGNTIYF.